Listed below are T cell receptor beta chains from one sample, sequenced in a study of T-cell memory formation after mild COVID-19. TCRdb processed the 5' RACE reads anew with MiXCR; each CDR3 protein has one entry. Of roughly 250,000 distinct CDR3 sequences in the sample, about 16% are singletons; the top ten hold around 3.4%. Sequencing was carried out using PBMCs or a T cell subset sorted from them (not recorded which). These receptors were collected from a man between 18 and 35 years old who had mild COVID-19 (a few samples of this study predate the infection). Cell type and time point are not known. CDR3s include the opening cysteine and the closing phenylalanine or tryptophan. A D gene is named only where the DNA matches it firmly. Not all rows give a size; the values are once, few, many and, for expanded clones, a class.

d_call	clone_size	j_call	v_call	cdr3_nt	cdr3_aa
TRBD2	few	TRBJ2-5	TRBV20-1	TGCAGTGCTGTGGAGGTGGCGGGGGGACAAGAGACCCAGTACTTC	CSAVEVAGGQETQYF
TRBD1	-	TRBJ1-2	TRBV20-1	TGCAGTGCTAGGAGCGGGACAGGGGACTATGGCTACACCTTC	CSARSGTGDYGYTF
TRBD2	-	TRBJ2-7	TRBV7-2	TGTGCCAGCAGCTTAGCGGGGCGGGGGGTGGACGAGCAGTACTTC	CASSLAGRGVDEQYF
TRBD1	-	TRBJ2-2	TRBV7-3	TGTGCCAGCAGCTTAAGCCAGGGGGCCGGGGAGCTGTTTTTT	CASSLSQGAGELFF
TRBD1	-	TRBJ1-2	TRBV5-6	TGTGCCAGCAGCTTTCCGACAGGGCCAGCAGGCTACACCTTC	CASSFPTGPAGYTF
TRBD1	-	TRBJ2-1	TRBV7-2	TGTGCCAGCACCGGACAGGGTGGGGACAATGAGCAGTTCTTC	CASTGQGGDNEQFF
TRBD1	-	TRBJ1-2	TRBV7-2	TGTGCCAGCAGCTTACCGACAGGGGCGGGGGATGGCTACACCTTC	CASSLPTGAGDGYTF
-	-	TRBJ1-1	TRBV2	TGTGCCAGCAGTCAGCTGACAGGAGGAGGAGCTGAAGCTTTCTTT	CASSQLTGGGAEAFF
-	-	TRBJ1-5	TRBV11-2	TGTGCCAGCAGCTTAGGGGCCCCTGATCAGCCCCAGCATTTT	CASSLGAPDQPQHF
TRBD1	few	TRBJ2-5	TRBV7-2	TGTGCCAGCAGCTTCTGGACAGGGAGCGAGACCCAGTACTTC	CASSFWTGSETQYF
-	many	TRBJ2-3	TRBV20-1	TGCAGTGCTAGGTCACTGGGACAAAATACGCAGTATTTT	CSARSLGQNTQYF
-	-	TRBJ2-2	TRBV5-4	TGTGCCAGCAGCTTGTTCGAGAACACCGGGGAGCTGTTTTTT	CASSLFENTGELFF
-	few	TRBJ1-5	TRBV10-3	TGTGCCATCAGTGATGTAAGGGATTTGCAGCCCCAGCATTTT	CAISDVRDLQPQHF
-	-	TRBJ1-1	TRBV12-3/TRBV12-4	TGTGCCAGCAGTTTACAGGGTTTTGAAGCTTTCTTT	CASSLQGFEAFF
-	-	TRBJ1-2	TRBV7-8	TGTGCCAGCAGCGAGAGGGACTTGAACTATGGCTACACCTTC	CASSERDLNYGYTF
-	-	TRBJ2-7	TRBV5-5	TGTGCCAGCAGACAGGGTCTAAGCACCTACGAGCAGTACTTC	CASRQGLSTYEQYF
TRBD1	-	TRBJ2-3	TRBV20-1	TGCAGTGCTAGAATAGGGGGCAGGGGGACAGATACGCAGTATTTT	CSARIGGRGTDTQYF
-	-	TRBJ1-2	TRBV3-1	TGTGCCACCCGGACAGTTAACTATGGCTACACCTTC	CATRTVNYGYTF